The next 14 T cell receptor beta chains were all read from a single sample in a study of blood T cell repertoires in COVID-19. TCRdb's copy holds only in-frame clones and misses some; the assay was immunoSEQ multiplex PCR. The repertoire holds about 26,000 clones, with under 90% as singletons. The sequencing sample was made of peripheral blood. The origin of the receptors is a human donor in a cohort sampled during active COVID-19.

The chain couples TRBV25-1 to TRBJ1-4; 7 bases align to TRBD1. Germline-derived CDR1 and CDR2 are MGHDK and SYGVNS. The V gene end was trimmed by 4 bases and the J gene end by 2 bases; junction bases not matched to a gene: 4. This CDR3 comprises 15 residues. CDR3: CASSVQGRTNEKLFF. The CDR3 nucleotides are TGTGCCAGCAGTGTACAGGGGCGGACTAATGAAAAACTGTTTTTT.

This clone was counted a few times. The chain combines TRBV19 with TRBJ2-1; 9 nucleotides align to TRBD1. Germline assignment: CDR1 LNHDA and CDR2 SQIVND (reference sequence). The CDR3 sequence is 16 residues long. The V segment lost 10 bases and the J segment 2 bases; nucleotides outside the gene matches: 12. CDR3 nucleotide sequence: TGTGCCACCACGCCTAAGGACAGGGGCACCTACAATGAGCAGTTCTTC. The encoded protein is CATTPKDRGTYNEQFF.

V gene TRBV7-2 combines with J gene TRBJ1-3; 9 bases agree with TRBD1. The CDR3 loop spans 13 amino acids. In germline, CDR1 is SGHTA, CDR2 FQGNSA. After removal of 4 bases from V and 10 bases from J, the junction contained 5 bases not matched to a gene. Here the CDR3 DNA reads TGTGCCAGCAGCTCCGGACAGGGGACGACCATATATTTT. It is translated as CASSSGQGTTIYF.

This sequence joins TRBV24-1 and TRBJ1-5; 9 nucleotides agree with TRBD1. Looked up from germline, CDR1 is KGHDR and CDR2 is SFDVKD. Trimming at V came to 10 bases and at J to 3 bases, leaving 3 bases not matched to a gene. The CDR3 is made up of 13 amino acids. CDR3 amino acids: CATGQGINQPQHF. The CDR3 coding sequence is TGTGCCACTGGACAGGGGATCAATCAGCCCCAGCATTTT.

Worth noting for this clone: The junction does not match germline at one end; this may be a read error. The rearrangement links TRBV6-5 to TRBJ2-3; possibly TRBD1 for D (6 bases). Looked up from germline, CDR1 is MNHEY and CDR2 is SVGAGI. The CDR3 consists of 13 residues. The CDR3 sequence is CAGSWDKTDTQYF. DNA of the CDR3: TGTGCCGGCAGTTGGGACAAAACAGATACGCAGTATTTT.

This chain uses TRBV12-3 or TRBV12-4 with TRBJ2-7; D might be TRBD1 (6 bases). The V and J ends lost 6 bases and 2 bases respectively, with 8 bases between them. This CDR3 has 12 amino acids. Here the CDR3 reads CASRTGPYEQYF. The CDR3 DNA reads as TGTGCCAGCAGGACAGGCCCCTACGAGCAGTACTTC.

V usage is TRBV19 and J usage is TRBJ1-4; TRBD1 matches at 9 bases. Looked up from germline, CDR1 is LNHDA and CDR2 is SQIVND (reference sequence). This CDR3 is built from 16 residues. V lost 5 bases and J lost 5; bases outside the gene matches: 9. CDR3 protein: CASSFRQDRGNEKLFF. The CDR3 DNA follows: TGTGCCAGTAGTTTCCGACAGGACAGGGGAAATGAAAAACTGTTTTTT.

The V and J genes are TRBV2 and TRBJ2-7; the D gene is possibly TRBD1 (6 bases). The V end was cut by 5 bases, the J end by 3 bases, with 8 bases between. CDR1 is SNHLY and CDR2 is FYNNEI in the germline V gene. The CDR3 runs 12 residues. CDR3 region: CASSQQGYEQYF. The CDR3 DNA sequence: TGTGCCAGCAGTCAACAGGGCTACGAGCAGTACTTC.

The genes are TRBV11-2 and TRBJ2-3; TRBD2 is a possible D gene (5 bases). CDR3 length equals 15 residues. CDR1 SGHAT and CDR2 FQNNGV come from the germline V gene. V lost 3 bases and J lost 7, with 17 bases in between. The CDR3 sequence: CASSFVFGETHTQYF. CDR3 nucleotides: TGTGCCAGCAGCTTCGTTTTTGGGGAGACTCATACGCAGTATTTT.

The chain links TRBV21-1 to TRBJ2-7; the D call of TRBD2 is as the table states it, not checked on the DNA. TRBV21-1 represents a pseudogene. The CDR3 length is 17 residues. The DNA of the CDR3 is TGTGCCAGCAGCAAAATAGAGCGCACTAGCGGTACCTACGAGCAGTACTTC. Translated, it gives CASSKIERTSGTYEQYF.

The chain links TRBV3-1 (or the pseudogene TRBV3-2) to TRBJ1-2; the D gene is possibly TRBD1 (5 bases). The V end lost 0 bases, the J end lost 5 bases, and 16 bases lay between the germline ends. The length of the CDR3 is 16 residues. Germline CDR1 and CDR2: LGHDT and YNNKEL (reference sequence). CDR3 DNA: TGTGCCAGCAGCCAAGATAAGAGTCAGGGAAAATATGGCTACACCTTC. Amino acid sequence: CASSQDKSQGKYGYTF.

The V gene is TRBV24-1, the J gene TRBJ2-3; TRBD1 matches at 8 bases. J gave up 4 bases and V 5 bases, and 10 bases lay outside the gene matches. The germline gives CDR1 KGHDR, CDR2 SFDVKD. CDR3 length equals 16 residues. The CDR3 DNA is TGTGCCACCAGTGTTGTTTCAGGGGGCGCACCAGATACGCAGTATTTT. Residues: CATSVVSGGAPDTQYF.

The rearrangement joins TRBV11-2 to TRBJ1-4; maybe TRBD1 (6 bases). Germline loops: CDR1 SGHAT, CDR2 FQNNGV. V lost 0 bases, J lost 8 bases, and 10 bases lay in between. The CDR3 length is 14 residues. The CDR3 loop is CASSLDRGREKLFF. The CDR3 DNA follows: TGTGCCAGCAGCTTAGACAGGGGTAGGGAAAAACTGTTTTTT.

This clone was detected only a few times. This sequence joins TRBV7-9 and TRBJ1-5; perhaps TRBD1 as D (6 bases). Trimming removed 1 base at V and 6 bases at J, with 16 bases between. From germline, CDR1 is SEHNR and CDR2 FQNEAQ (reference sequence). The CDR3 spans 16 residues. The CDR3 DNA sequence: TGTGCCAGCAGCTTAGATCGGGGGGCCATAGGTCAGCCCCAGCATTTT. Its translation is CASSLDRGAIGQPQHF.